Sequencing of this TCR beta chain was carried out in a study of type 1 and type 2 diabetes patients. This CDR3 has 13 residues. CDR1 is MDHEN and CDR2 is SYDVKM in the germline V gene. V was pared by 5 bases and J by 5 bases, with 12 bases between. Standard classification criteria confirmed type 1 or type 2 diabetes in all patients. The PCR template was genomic DNA. Multiplex PCR with 30 forward and 13 reverse primers amplified the TCR beta CDR3. TCRdb analysed the multiplex PCR reads with MiXCR anew, one entry per CDR3 protein. The table records approximately 260,000 distinct CDR3 sequences, roughly 44% of them present only once.

Sequenced material: peripheral blood mononuclear cells (PBMCs). The V gene is TRBV28, the J gene TRBJ1-1; D remains unclear. The receptor was isolated from a man younger than 35 with type 2 diabetes. CDR3 sequence (DNA): TGTGCCAGCAGTCCCCCTCGGAGGACTGAAGCTTTCTTT. It codes for CASSPPRRTEAFF.